This T cell receptor beta chain was identified during a study of tumor and adjacent non-tumor tissue in lung cancer. CDR3 length: 16 amino acids. V was clipped by 4 bases and J by 3 bases; unmatched bases: 7. The germline V gene has CDR1 MGHDK and CDR2 SYGVNS. This sample's RNA came from whole unsorted tissue. The library came from three nested PCR rounds adapted from ARM-PCR protocols. TCRdb re-derived calls from the multiplex PCR reads in MiXCR, one entry per CDR3 protein. The table includes some 200,000 distinct CDR3 sequences, about two thirds detected once. Specimen: lung tumor tissue. This clonotype was sampled from a man between 60 and 70 years old with non-small cell lung cancer. V usage is TRBV25-1 and J usage is TRBJ2-1; TRBD2 aligns across 9 bases. CDR3 amino acids: CASSGLAGAYYNEQFF. The CDR3 nucleotides are TGTGCCAGCAGTGGATTAGCGGGAGCCTACTACAATGAGCAGTTCTTC.